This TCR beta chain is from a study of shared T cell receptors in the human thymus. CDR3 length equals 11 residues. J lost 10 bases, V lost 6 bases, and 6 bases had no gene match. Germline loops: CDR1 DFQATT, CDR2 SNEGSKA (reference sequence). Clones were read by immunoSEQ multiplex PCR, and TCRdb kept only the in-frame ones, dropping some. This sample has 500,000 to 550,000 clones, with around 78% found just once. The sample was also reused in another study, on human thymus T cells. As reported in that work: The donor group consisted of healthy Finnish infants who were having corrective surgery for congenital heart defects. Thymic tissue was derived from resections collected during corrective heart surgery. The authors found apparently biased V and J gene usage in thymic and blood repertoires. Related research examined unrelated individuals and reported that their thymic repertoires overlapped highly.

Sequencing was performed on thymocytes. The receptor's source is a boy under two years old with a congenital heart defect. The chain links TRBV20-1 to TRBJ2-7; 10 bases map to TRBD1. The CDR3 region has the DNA TGCAGTGCGTCGGACAGGGGGAGACAGTACTTC. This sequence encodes CSASDRGRQYF.